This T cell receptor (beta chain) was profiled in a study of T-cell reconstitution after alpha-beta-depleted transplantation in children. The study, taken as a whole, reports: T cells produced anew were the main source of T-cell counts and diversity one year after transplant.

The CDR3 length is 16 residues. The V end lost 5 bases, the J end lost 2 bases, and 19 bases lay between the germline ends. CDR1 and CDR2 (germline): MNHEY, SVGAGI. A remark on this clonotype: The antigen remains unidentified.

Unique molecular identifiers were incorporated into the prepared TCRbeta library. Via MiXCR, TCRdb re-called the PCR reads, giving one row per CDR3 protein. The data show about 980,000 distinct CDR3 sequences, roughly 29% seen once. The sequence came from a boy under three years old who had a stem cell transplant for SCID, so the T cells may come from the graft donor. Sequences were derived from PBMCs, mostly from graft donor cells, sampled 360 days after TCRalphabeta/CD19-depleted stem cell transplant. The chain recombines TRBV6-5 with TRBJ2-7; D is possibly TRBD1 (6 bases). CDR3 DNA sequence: TGTGCCAGCAGTAACCCGGCTAACAGGGCTACCTACGAGCAGTACTTC. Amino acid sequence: CASSNPANRATYEQYF.